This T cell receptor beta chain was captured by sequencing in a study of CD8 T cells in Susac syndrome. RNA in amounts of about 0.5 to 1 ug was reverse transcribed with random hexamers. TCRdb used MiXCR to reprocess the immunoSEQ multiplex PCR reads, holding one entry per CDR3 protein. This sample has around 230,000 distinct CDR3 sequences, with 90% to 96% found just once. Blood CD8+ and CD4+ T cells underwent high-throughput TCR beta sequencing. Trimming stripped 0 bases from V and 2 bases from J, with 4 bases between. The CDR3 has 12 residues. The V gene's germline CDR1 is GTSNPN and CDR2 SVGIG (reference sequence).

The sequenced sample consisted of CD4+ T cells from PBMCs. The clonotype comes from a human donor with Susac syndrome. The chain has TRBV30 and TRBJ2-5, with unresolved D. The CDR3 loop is CAWSVLQETQYF. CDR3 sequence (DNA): TGTGCCTGGAGTGTACTACAAGAGACCCAGTACTTC.